The present TCR beta chain was sequenced within a study of technical replicates of blood from a handful of donors. Germline loops: CDR1 SGHAT, CDR2 FQNNGV. The CDR3 totals 13 residues. The V end lost 3 bases, the J end lost 10 bases, and 15 bases lay between the germline ends. Clones were read by immunoSEQ multiplex PCR, and TCRdb kept only the in-frame ones, dropping some. The table has 84,000 or so clones, approximately 97% seen once. The rearrangement joins TRBV11-2 to TRBJ1-1; D uncertain. The TCR originated in a human donor in good health. The sample was T cells isolated from PBMCs. As DNA, the CDR3 is TGTGCCAGCAGCTTGGGCATGTTTTTGTCAGCTTTCTTT. Protein product: CASSLGMFLSAFF.